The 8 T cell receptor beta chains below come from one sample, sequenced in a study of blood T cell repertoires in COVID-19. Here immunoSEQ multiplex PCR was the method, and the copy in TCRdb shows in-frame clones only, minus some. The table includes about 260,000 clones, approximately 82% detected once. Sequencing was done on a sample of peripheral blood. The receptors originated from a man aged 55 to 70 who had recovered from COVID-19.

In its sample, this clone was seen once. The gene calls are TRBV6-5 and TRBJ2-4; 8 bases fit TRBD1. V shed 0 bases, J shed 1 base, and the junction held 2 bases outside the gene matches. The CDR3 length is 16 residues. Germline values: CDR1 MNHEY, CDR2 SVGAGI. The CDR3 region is CASSYSRQGAKNIQYF. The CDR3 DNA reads TGTGCCAGCAGTTACTCAAGACAGGGGGCCAAAAACATTCAGTACTTC.

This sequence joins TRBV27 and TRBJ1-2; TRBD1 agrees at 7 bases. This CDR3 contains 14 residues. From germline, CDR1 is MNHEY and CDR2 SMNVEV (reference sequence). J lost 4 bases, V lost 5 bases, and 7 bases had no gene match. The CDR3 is CASSRTGGSYGYTF. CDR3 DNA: TGTGCCAGCAGTCGGACAGGAGGAAGCTATGGCTACACCTTC.

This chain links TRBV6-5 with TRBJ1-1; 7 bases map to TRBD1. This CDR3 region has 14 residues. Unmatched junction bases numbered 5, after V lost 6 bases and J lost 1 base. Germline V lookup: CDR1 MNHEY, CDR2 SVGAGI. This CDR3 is CASRRDRTNTEAFF. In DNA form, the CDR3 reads TGTGCCAGCAGACGGGACAGAACGAACACTGAAGCTTTCTTT.

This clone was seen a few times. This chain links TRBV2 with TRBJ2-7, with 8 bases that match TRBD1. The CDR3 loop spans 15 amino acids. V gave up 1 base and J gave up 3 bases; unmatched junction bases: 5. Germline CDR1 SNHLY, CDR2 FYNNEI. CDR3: CASSEGQGFYYEQYF. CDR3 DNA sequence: TGTGCCAGCAGTGAAGGACAGGGGTTCTACTACGAGCAGTACTTC.

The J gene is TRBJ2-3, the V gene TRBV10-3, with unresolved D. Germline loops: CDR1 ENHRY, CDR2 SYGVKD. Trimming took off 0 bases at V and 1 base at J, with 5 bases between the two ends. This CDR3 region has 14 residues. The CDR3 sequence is CAISESRGTDTQYF. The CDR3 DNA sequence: TGTGCCATCAGTGAGTCTCGGGGCACAGATACGCAGTATTTT.

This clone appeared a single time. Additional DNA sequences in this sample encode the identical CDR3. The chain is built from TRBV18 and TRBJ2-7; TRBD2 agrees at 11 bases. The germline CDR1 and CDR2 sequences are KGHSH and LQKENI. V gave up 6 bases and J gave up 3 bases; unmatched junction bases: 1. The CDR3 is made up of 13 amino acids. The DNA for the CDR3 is TGTGCCAGCTCGGGGACTAGCGGCTACGAGCAGTACTTC. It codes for CASSGTSGYEQYF.

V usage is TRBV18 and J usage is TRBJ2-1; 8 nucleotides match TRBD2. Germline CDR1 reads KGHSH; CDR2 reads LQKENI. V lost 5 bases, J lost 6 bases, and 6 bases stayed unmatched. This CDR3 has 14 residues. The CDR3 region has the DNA TGTGCCAGCTCATCCGCGGGGGGTGTCAATGAGCAGTTCTTC. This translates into CASSSAGGVNEQFF.

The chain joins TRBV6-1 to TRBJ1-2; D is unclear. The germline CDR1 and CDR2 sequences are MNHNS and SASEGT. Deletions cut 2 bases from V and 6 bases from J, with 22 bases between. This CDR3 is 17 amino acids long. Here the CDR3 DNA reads TGTGCCAGCAGTGAATTAATTGGGCAGACATCCCTCCATGGCTACACCTTC. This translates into CASSELIGQTSLHGYTF.